What follows describes a single T cell receptor (beta chain). Clones were sequenced by immunoSEQ multiplex PCR, and TCRdb holds only the in-frame ones, with some missing. This sample carries approximately 97,000 clones, 85% of them seen once, and the ten largest clones take approximately 20%. The data were taken from a study of control samples from healthy donors and cancer patients. The CDR3 has 13 residues. Per germline, CDR1 KGHSH and CDR2 LQKENI. V was shortened by 0 bases and J by 11 bases, with 13 bases between the two germline ends. This TCR was recovered from a man aged 30 to 39 in good health. This chain joins TRBV18 and TRBJ1-1; D is unclear. The sequencing sample was made of blood. The CDR3 DNA is TGTGCCAGCTCACCACCCAGTTGGTTGGGGGCTTTCTTT. Its protein product is CASSPPSWLGAFF. The whole variable domain, filled in from reference TRBV18 and TRBJ1-1, reads NAGVMQNPRHLVRRRGQEARLRCSPMKGHSHVYWYRQLPEEGLKFMVYLQKENIIDESGMPKERFSAEFPKEGPSILRIQQVVRGDSAAYFCASSPPSWLGAFFGQGTRLTVV.